What follows are 14 T cell receptor beta chains derived from one specimen sequenced in a study of cytomegalovirus exposure and HLA in healthy donors. It was with 60 Vbeta and 13 Jbeta primers that the PCR ran. Sequenced by immunoSEQ multiplex PCR; TCRdb stores in-frame clones only, minus some. The sample yields 200,000 to 250,000 clones, of which the top ten take up about 0.9%. Sequencing used PBMCs. The receptors originated from a woman aged 25 to 45 in good health and CMV-seropositive.

The CDR3 DNA follows: TGTGCCAGCAGCCAACTAGGACAGGGGCTGAACACTGAAGCTTTCTTT. Its protein is CASSQLGQGLNTEAFF. V usage is TRBV4-2 and J usage is TRBJ1-1; 9 nucleotides line up with TRBD1. With V trimmed by 2 bases and J by 0 bases, 4 bases remained unmatched. The CDR3 is 16 residues long. Germline V CDR1 and CDR2: LGHNA, YNFKEQ.

The chain recombines TRBV6-5 with TRBJ1-1, with TRBD1 matching over 8 bases. This CDR3 contains 14 residues. V shed 4 bases, J shed 4 bases, and the junction held 5 bases outside the gene matches. CDR1 and CDR2 from the germline V gene are MNHEY and SVGAGI. The CDR3 DNA reads as TGTGCCAGCAGTTCAGGGGGCGTCGGCACTGAAGCTTTCTTT. This gives the protein CASSSGGVGTEAFF.

The V gene is TRBV18, the J gene TRBJ2-1; tentative D call: TRBD2 (6 bases). The V and J ends lost 6 bases and 7 bases respectively, with 10 bases between them. The CDR3 sequence is 12 residues long. Germline V gene data show CDR1 as KGHSH and CDR2 as LQKENI. The CDR3 bases are TGTGCCAGCTCCCCTGCGGGGAATGAGCAGTTCTTC. Translating it yields CASSPAGNEQFF.

The rearrangement links TRBV10-1 to TRBJ2-4, with D perhaps TRBD2 (6 bases). The CDR3 consists of 14 residues. Trimming took off 3 bases at V and 0 bases at J, with 6 bases between the two ends. The germline V gene encodes CDR1 WNHNN and CDR2 SYGVQD (reference sequence). The chain's CDR3 is CASSDGGAKNIQYF. CDR3 sequence (DNA): TGCGCCAGCAGTGACGGGGGAGCCAAAAACATTCAGTACTTC.

Note on this clone: Other DNA sequences in this sample translate to the same CDR3. As DNA, the CDR3 is TGTGCCAGTAGTATAGACAGTAACTATGGCTACACCTTC. This sequence encodes CASSIDSNYGYTF. This chain joins TRBV19 and TRBJ1-2, with D uncertain. The CDR3 is 13 residues long. Trimming left V 0 bases short and J 1 base short, with 3 bases between. Germline loops: CDR1 LNHDA, CDR2 SQIVND (reference sequence).

This sequence joins TRBV5-1 and TRBJ2-7, with a weak D call TRBD1 (5 bases). Germline V CDR1 and CDR2: SGHRS, YFSETQ. The CDR3 is 14 amino acids. Trimming stripped 2 bases from V and 4 bases from J, with 13 bases between. The CDR3 loop reads CASSFNRIAYEQYF. CDR3 sequence (DNA): TGCGCCAGCAGCTTTAACAGGATTGCTTACGAGCAGTACTTC.

The chain couples TRBV5-6 to TRBJ2-3; D call uncertain. Germline loops: CDR1 SGHDT, CDR2 YYEEEE. V was cut by 2 bases and J by 3 bases, with 10 bases left in between. CDR3 length: 14 amino acids. CDR3 nucleotide sequence: TGTGCCAGCAGCTTCGGCGGCCAGACAGATACGCAGTATTTT. Translation gives CASSFGGQTDTQYF.

V usage is TRBV4-1 and J usage is TRBJ2-1, with D unresolved. This CDR3 contains 16 residues. Trimming took 3 bases from V and 2 from J, leaving 14 bases between them. CDR1 MGHRA and CDR2 YSYEKL come from the germline V gene. The CDR3 here is CASSQGLIGAYNEQFF. Here the CDR3 DNA reads TGCGCCAGCAGCCAGGGCCTGATCGGTGCCTACAATGAGCAGTTCTTC.

The J gene is TRBJ2-5, the V gene TRBV7-7; 7 bases agree with TRBD1. The V segment lost 5 bases and the J segment 5 bases; nucleotides outside the gene matches: 8. The CDR3 totals 14 residues. CDR1 and CDR2 (germline): SSHAT, FNYEAQ (reference sequence). In nucleotides, the CDR3 is TGTGCCAGCAGCCCGACAGGGTTAGGGGAGACCCAGTACTTC. Protein: CASSPTGLGETQYF.

The V and J genes are TRBV6-1 and TRBJ1-5; D remains ambiguous. This CDR3 has 11 amino acids. Trimming removed 7 bases from V and 9 bases from J, with 10 bases in between. Per germline, CDR1 MNHNS and CDR2 SASEGT. CDR3 DNA sequence: TGTGCCAGCAAGCAGGAGGGGCCCCAGCATTTT. The encoded protein is CASKQEGPQHF.

The V call is TRBV7-2, the J call TRBJ2-7, with 9 bases that match TRBD1. Losses at the gene ends were 5 bases for V and 6 bases for J; bases not matched to a gene: 5. The V gene's germline CDR1 is SGHTA and CDR2 FQGNSA. The CDR3 has 13 residues. CDR3 region: CASSNRGQGEQYF. CDR3 nucleotide sequence: TGTGCCAGCAGCAACAGGGGGCAAGGCGAGCAGTACTTC.

The V call is TRBV7-9, the J call TRBJ1-4; D unresolved. Between the trimmed V and J ends, which lost 5 bases and 8 bases, there was a span of 15 bases. CDR1 and CDR2 from the germline V gene are SEHNR and FQNEAQ (reference sequence). The CDR3 consists of 14 residues. The CDR3 is CASSADGSPEKLFF. The CDR3 nucleotides read TGTGCCAGCAGCGCGGACGGGAGCCCGGAAAAACTGTTTTTT.

The chain recombines TRBV5-1 with TRBJ2-5; D remains ambiguous. Trimming cost V 0 bases and J 3 bases, with 6 bases left between them. Germline CDR1 reads SGHRS; CDR2 reads YFSETQ. This CDR3 comprises 13 residues. CDR3 region: CASSLVSKETQYF. The DNA for the CDR3 is TGCGCCAGCAGCTTGGTTAGTAAAGAGACCCAGTACTTC. The full variable domain, rest sourced from reference TRBV5-1 and TRBJ2-5, is KAGVTQTPRYLIKTRGQQVTLSCSPISGHRSVSWYQQTPGQGLQFLFEYFSETQRNKGNFPGRFSGRQFSNSRSEMNVSTLELGDSALYLCASSLVSKETQYFGPGTRLLVL.

V usage is TRBV29-1 and J usage is TRBJ2-7; D not certain. V lost 5 bases to trimming and J lost 2 bases, with 10 bases between them. Germline V lookup: CDR1 SQVTM, CDR2 ANQGSEA. This CDR3 is 12 amino acids long. The CDR3 DNA is TGCAGCGTTACGGGTGAGGCCTACGAGCAGTACTTC. Translated: CSVTGEAYEQYF.